These 19 T cell receptor beta chains share one sample of origin, sequenced in a study of human T cells and chemical hapten exposure. From the RACE reads, TCRdb called clonotypes with MiXCR, one entry per CDR3 protein. The data contain approximately 60,000 distinct CDR3 sequences, more than 9% of them seen just once; the ten biggest clones take up about 8.9%. This sample's time point: pre-sensitization, week 0. Treatment of the sample: therapeutic diphenylcyclopropenone sensitization with weekly scalp DPC. The source was whole blood, collected in connection with sensitization to the hapten diphenylcyclopropenone (DPC). These TCRs come from a man aged 40-55 years with alopecia areata. Some clones in this sample may be carry-over from other donors' samples.

This rearrangement joins TRBV20-1 to TRBJ1-5; TRBD1 agrees at 8 bases. CDR3 length equals 14 residues. V lost 5 bases to trimming and J lost 6 bases; unmatched junction nucleotides: 9. Looked up from germline, CDR1 is DFQATT and CDR2 is SNEGSKA (reference sequence). The DNA of the CDR3 is TGCAGTGCTCCTAAGGACAGGGCGACTCAGCCCCAGCATTTT. Its protein is CSAPKDRATQPQHF.

In its sample, this clonotype was seen many times. The V call is TRBV12-3 or TRBV12-4, the J call TRBJ1-5; a possible D gene is TRBD1 (5 bases). V was pared by 0 bases and J by 2 bases, with 11 bases between. The CDR3 length is 16 residues. The CDR3 is CASSLAGARGNQPQHF. CDR3 DNA: TGTGCCAGCAGTTTAGCCGGGGCGCGAGGCAATCAGCCCCAGCATTTT.

This clonotype was counted a few times. The chain joins TRBV3-1 to TRBJ2-1, with 8 bases lining up with TRBD2. V lost 1 base to trimming and J lost 3 bases; unmatched junction nucleotides: 5. The CDR3 has 16 amino acids. The germline V gene has CDR1 LGHDT and CDR2 YNNKEL (reference sequence). The CDR3 DNA reads as TGTGCCAGCAGCCAAGGTAGCGGGAAGATCTACAATGAGCAGTTCTTC. Its translation is CASSQGSGKIYNEQFF.

There are many counts of this clonotype. The CDR3 reads CSAGDRDLWVQPQHF. The CDR3 DNA is TGCAGTGCTGGGGACAGGGACCTTTGGGTTCAGCCCCAGCATTTT. V gene TRBV20-1 combines with J gene TRBJ1-5; TRBD1 aligns across 9 bases. CDR1 is DFQATT, CDR2 SNEGSKA, per germline (reference sequence). CDR3 length: 15 residues. The junction had 11 bases not matched to a gene; V was cut back by 5 bases and J by 6 bases.

This clonotype was detected only a few times. This chain connects TRBV20-1 to TRBJ2-1; D might be TRBD2 (5 bases). Germline values: CDR1 DFQATT, CDR2 SNEGSKA (reference sequence). Trimming took 1 base from V and 6 from J, leaving 13 bases between them. CDR3 length: 14 amino acids. The CDR3 sequence is CSARVATTLNEQFF. CDR3 in DNA: TGCAGTGCTAGAGTGGCGACTACCCTCAATGAGCAGTTCTTC.

Ten or more counts support this clonotype. This chain uses TRBV28 with TRBJ2-7, with TRBD1 as a possible D gene (7 bases). The germline V and J ends were trimmed by 3 bases and 6 bases, with 15 bases remaining between them. In germline, CDR1 is MDHEN, CDR2 SYDVKM. This CDR3 is 14 amino acids long. CDR3 amino acids: CASSFWRDSSEQYF. The CDR3 bases are TGTGCCAGCAGTTTTTGGCGGGACAGTTCCGAGCAGTACTTC.

The genes are TRBV15 and TRBJ2-3, with 9 positions matching TRBD1. CDR3 length: 14 amino acids. V dropped 5 bases and J dropped 5; count of bases not matched to a gene: 5. Germline V gene lookup returns CDR1 LNHNV and CDR2 YYDKDF (reference sequence). The CDR3 DNA sequence: TGTGCCACCAGCGGGACAGGGTCCGGAGATACGCAGTATTTT. This codes for CATSGTGSGDTQYF.

The J gene is TRBJ2-7, the V gene TRBV6-5; D is unclear. The CDR3 spans 11 residues. V lost 2 bases and J lost 2, with 1 base in between. Germline-derived CDR1 and CDR2 are MNHEY and SVGAGI. CDR3 nucleotides: TGTGCCAGCAGTTACGCCTACGAGCAGTACTTC. This encodes CASSYAYEQYF.

V is TRBV28 and J is TRBJ1-2; D possibly corresponds to TRBD1 (6 bases). Germline V CDR1 and CDR2: MDHEN, SYDVKM. CDR3 length: 16 amino acids. Trimming removed 2 bases at V and 2 bases at J, with 15 bases between. The CDR3 here is CASSLPAGAGNYGYTF. CDR3 DNA sequence: TGTGCCAGCAGTTTACCCGCAGGGGCTGGAAACTATGGCTACACCTTC.

The table lists this clonotype with many counts. The chain employs TRBV12-3 or TRBV12-4 and TRBJ2-5; D might be TRBD1 (6 bases). Trimming removed 6 bases at V and 1 base at J, with 9 bases between. This CDR3 is built from 13 residues. CDR3 sequence (DNA): TGTGCCAGCAGCAGGACAGCCCAAGAGACCCAGTACTTC. It specifies CASSRTAQETQYF.

This clonotype was seen only a few times. The rearrangement links TRBV11-2 to TRBJ2-7; D not certain. The CDR3 covers 15 residues. The V and J ends lost 4 bases and 4 bases respectively, with 17 bases between them. Germline V lookup: CDR1 SGHAT, CDR2 FQNNGV. CDR3 coding DNA: TGTGCCAGCAGCTCAGCAACCCATAGTGGTTACGAGCAGTACTTC. Amino acids: CASSSATHSGYEQYF.

V and J are TRBV28 and TRBJ1-6, with D possibly TRBD1 on 5 matching bases. Germline CDR1 MDHEN, CDR2 SYDVKM. Between the trimmed V and J ends, which lost 6 bases and 8 bases, there was a span of 14 bases. This CDR3 has 14 amino acids. The CDR3 region is CASSLRRVDSPLHF. CDR3 DNA: TGTGCCAGCAGCCTACGCAGGGTGGATTCACCCCTCCACTTT.

Remarks on this clonotype: A much larger clone lies one base from this, so it may be a read error. The conserved closing phenylalanine or tryptophan is absent in this CDR3, likely reflecting a read error. The chain carries TRBV7-9 and TRBJ1-1, with D unresolved. CDR1 is SEHNR, CDR2 FQNEAQ, per germline (reference sequence). V was cut by 2 bases and J by 0 bases, with 7 bases left in between. CDR3 length: 14 amino acids. The CDR3 DNA reads as TGTGCCAGCAGCTTAAGCGGCGTGAACACTGAAGCTTTCATT. This codes for CASSLSGVNTEAFI.

This clonotype was seen ten or more times. V and J are TRBV5-1 and TRBJ1-3; 8 bases agree with TRBD1. Germline assignment: CDR1 SGHRS and CDR2 YFSETQ. The V and J ends lost 3 bases and 2 bases, in that order; junction bases with no gene match: 7. This CDR3 contains 16 residues. CDR3 DNA sequence: TGCGCCAGCAGCTCATCTGGACAGGGAACTGGAAACACCATATATTTT. Translation: CASSSSGQGTGNTIYF.

This clonotype was observed many times. J is TRBJ2-7 and V is TRBV7-9; 12 bases agree with TRBD1. Germline V gives CDR1 SEHNR, CDR2 FQNEAQ (reference sequence). There are 17 residues in the CDR3. The V and J ends lost 2 bases and 4 bases, in that order; junction bases with no gene match: 9. The CDR3 protein is CASSLLATGQGAYEQYF. Here the CDR3 DNA reads TGTGCCAGCAGCTTACTCGCGACGGGACAGGGGGCGTACGAGCAGTACTTC.

V is TRBV28 and J is TRBJ2-7; D may be TRBD2 (6 bases). Germline V gene sequence: CDR1 MDHEN, CDR2 SYDVKM. This CDR3 spans 15 amino acids. Trimming shortened V by 5 bases and J by 0 bases, and 14 bases separated the two germline ends. CDR3 in amino acids: CASSPPRGNSYEQYF. For the CDR3, the DNA is TGTGCCAGCAGTCCTCCACGGGGGAACTCCTACGAGCAGTACTTC.

The rearrangement joins TRBV5-1 to TRBJ2-7, with 8 bases fitting TRBD1. The CDR3 has 15 amino acids. Germline assignment: CDR1 SGHRS and CDR2 YFSETQ. The ends lost 4 bases at V and 6 bases at J; junction bases unmatched: 12. The CDR3 region is CASSPTGGFTSEQYF. The CDR3 DNA reads as TGCGCCAGCAGCCCTACAGGGGGGTTCACGTCCGAGCAGTACTTC. Filled out from reference TRBV5-1 and TRBJ2-7, the complete variable domain reads KAGVTQTPRYLIKTRGQQVTLSCSPISGHRSVSWYQQTPGQGLQFLFEYFSETQRNKGNFPGRFSGRQFSNSRSEMNVSTLELGDSALYLCASSPTGGFTSEQYFGPGTRLTVT.

Remarks on this clonotype: A read error may be the cause here, since a much bigger clone is one base away. The chain employs TRBV10-2 and TRBJ1-5; no clear D. V was shortened by 6 bases and J by 3 bases, with 15 bases between the two germline ends. CDR1 and CDR2 from the germline V gene are WSHSY and SAAADI. The length of the CDR3 is 15 residues. The CDR3 bases are TGCGCCAGCAGCGACGTCAGATCCTACAATCAGCCCCAGCATTTT. Protein sequence: CASSDVRSYNQPQHF.

This clonotype appeared a few times. The gene calls are TRBV28 and TRBJ1-6, with D possibly matching TRBD1 (6 bases). The CDR3 loop spans 19 amino acids. Trimming stripped 4 bases from V and 6 bases from J, with 25 bases between. CDR1 MDHEN and CDR2 SYDVKM come from the germline V gene. The CDR3 region has the DNA TGTGCCAGCAGTTCCCATTCGCCCGGGGGGGCAGTGATTAATTCACCCCTCCACTTT. Protein product: CASSSHSPGGAVINSPLHF.